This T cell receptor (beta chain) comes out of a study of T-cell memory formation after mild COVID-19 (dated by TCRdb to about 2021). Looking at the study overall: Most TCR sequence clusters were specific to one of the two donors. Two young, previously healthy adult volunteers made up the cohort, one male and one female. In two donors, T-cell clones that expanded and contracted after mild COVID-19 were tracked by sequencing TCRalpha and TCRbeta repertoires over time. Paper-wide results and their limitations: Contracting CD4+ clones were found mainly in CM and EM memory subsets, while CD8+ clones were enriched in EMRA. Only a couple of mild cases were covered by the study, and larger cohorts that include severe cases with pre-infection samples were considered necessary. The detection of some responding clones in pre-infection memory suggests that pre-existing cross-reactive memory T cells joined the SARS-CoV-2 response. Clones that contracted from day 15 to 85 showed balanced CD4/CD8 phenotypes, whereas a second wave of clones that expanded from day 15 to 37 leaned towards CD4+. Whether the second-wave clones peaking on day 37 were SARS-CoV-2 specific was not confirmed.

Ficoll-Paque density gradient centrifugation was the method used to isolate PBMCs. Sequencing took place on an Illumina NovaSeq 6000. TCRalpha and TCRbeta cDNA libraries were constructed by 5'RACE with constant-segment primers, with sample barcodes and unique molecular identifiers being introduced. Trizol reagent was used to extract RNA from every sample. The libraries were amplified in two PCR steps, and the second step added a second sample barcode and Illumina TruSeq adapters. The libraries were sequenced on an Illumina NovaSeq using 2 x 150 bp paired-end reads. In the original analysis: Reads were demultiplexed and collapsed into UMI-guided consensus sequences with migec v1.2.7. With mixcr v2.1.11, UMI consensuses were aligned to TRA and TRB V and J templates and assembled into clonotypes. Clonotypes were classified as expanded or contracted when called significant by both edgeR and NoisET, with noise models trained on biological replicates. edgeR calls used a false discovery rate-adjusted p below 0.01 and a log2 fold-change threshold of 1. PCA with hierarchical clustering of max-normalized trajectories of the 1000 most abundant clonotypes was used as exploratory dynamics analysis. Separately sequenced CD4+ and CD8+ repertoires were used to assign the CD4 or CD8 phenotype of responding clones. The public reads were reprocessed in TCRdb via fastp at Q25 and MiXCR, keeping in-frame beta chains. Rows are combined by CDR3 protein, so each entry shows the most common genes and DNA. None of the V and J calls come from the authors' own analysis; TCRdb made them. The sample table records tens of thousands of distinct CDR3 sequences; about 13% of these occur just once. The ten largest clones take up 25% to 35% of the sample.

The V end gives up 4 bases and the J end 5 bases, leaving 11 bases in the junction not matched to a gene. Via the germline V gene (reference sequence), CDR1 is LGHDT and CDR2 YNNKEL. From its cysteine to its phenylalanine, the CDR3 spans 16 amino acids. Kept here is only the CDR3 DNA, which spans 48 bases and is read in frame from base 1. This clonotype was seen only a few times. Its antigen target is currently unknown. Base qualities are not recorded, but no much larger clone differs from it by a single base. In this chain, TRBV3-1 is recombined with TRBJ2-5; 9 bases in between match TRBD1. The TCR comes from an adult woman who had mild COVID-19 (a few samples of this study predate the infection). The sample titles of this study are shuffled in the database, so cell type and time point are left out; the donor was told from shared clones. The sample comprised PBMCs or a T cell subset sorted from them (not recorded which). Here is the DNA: TGTGCCAGCAGCCTAGTCACAGGGGGCTACCCGGAGACCCAGTACTTC. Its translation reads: CASSLVTGGYPETQYF.